Presented here are 10 T cell receptor beta chains from one specimen sequenced in a study of T-cell memory formation after mild COVID-19. TCRdb re-called the 5' RACE reads through MiXCR, storing one row per CDR3 protein. The sample has 6,500 to 8,500 distinct CDR3 sequences, about 33% seen once. The sample was PBMCs or a T cell subset sorted from them (not recorded which). These receptors all stem from an adult woman who had mild COVID-19 (a few samples of this study predate the infection). Cell type and time point are not known.

By proportion, this clonotype is medium-sized. The chain combines TRBV5-1 with TRBJ2-7; weak D call: TRBD2 (5 bases). The CDR3 totals 14 residues. Germline CDR1 and CDR2: SGHRS and YFSETQ. V was cut by 1 base and J by 3 bases, with 11 bases left in between. This chain's CDR3 is CASSLTDGNYEQYF. In DNA, the CDR3 is TGCGCCAGCAGCTTGACGGACGGGAACTACGAGCAGTACTTC.

This clonotype was recorded at least ten times. This sequence joins TRBV7-9 and TRBJ2-7; 8 bases align to TRBD1. There are 16 residues in the CDR3. Germline V gene lookup returns CDR1 SEHNR and CDR2 FQNEAQ (reference sequence). V lost 5 bases and J lost 3; bases outside the gene matches: 12. The CDR3 sequence: CASSQHDGTGFYEQYF. CDR3 sequence (DNA): TGTGCCAGCAGCCAACATGACGGGACAGGTTTCTACGAGCAGTACTTC.

This chain links TRBV29-1 with TRBJ2-3; 10 bases agree with TRBD2. V lost 2 bases, J lost 1 base, and 3 bases stayed unmatched. The CDR3 contains 15 residues. Per the germline V gene, CDR1 is SQVTM and CDR2 is ANQGSEA. Here the CDR3 reads CSVETSGARTDTQYF. CDR3 DNA sequence: TGCAGCGTTGAAACTAGCGGGGCCCGCACAGATACGCAGTATTTT.

CDR3 coding DNA: TGCGCCAGCAGCCAAGTCGGGGTTTTCACAGATACGCAGTATTTT. This gives the protein CASSQVGVFTDTQYF. The V and J genes are TRBV4-3 and TRBJ2-3; a possible D gene is TRBD2 (5 bases). This CDR3 has 15 residues. Looked up from germline, CDR1 is LGHNA and CDR2 is YSLEER. V dropped 1 base and J dropped 2 bases, with 10 bases sitting between them.

This clonotype was seen repeatedly, ten times or more. This chain uses TRBV4-3 with TRBJ1-1; possibly TRBD1 for D (5 bases). The CDR3 contains 13 residues. In germline, CDR1 is LGHNA, CDR2 YSLEER. V lost 2 bases and J lost 8, with 12 bases in between. The CDR3, as DNA: TGCGCCAGCAGCCAACCCGGGGGTGCCGAAGCTTTCTTT. This translates into CASSQPGGAEAFF.

This clonotype was recorded at least ten times. The gene calls are TRBV5-4 and TRBJ2-5, with D maybe TRBD2 (6 bases). Trimming took 0 bases from V and 4 from J, leaving 13 bases between them. Germline V gives CDR1 SGHNT, CDR2 YYREEE (reference sequence). There are 15 residues in the CDR3. The CDR3 protein is CASSLAEAGLETQYF. In nucleotides, the CDR3 is TGTGCCAGCAGCTTGGCCGAGGCGGGACTAGAGACCCAGTACTTC.

This clonotype is labeled medium-sized (0.01 to 0.1%). This sequence joins TRBV7-2 and TRBJ2-7; 11 positions agree with TRBD2. The CDR3 is 17 residues long. The germline V gene encodes CDR1 SGHTA and CDR2 FQGNSA. J lost 3 bases, V lost 5 bases, and 12 bases had no gene match. The CDR3 sequence: CASSPRVLAGVLYEQYF. The CDR3, as DNA: TGTGCCAGCAGCCCAAGGGTACTAGCGGGGGTCCTCTACGAGCAGTACTTC.

This clonotype has ten or more counts. The chain is built from TRBV3-1 and TRBJ2-7, with 14 bases fitting TRBD2. Germline V gene data show CDR1 as LGHDT and CDR2 as YNNKEL (reference sequence). The CDR3 covers 16 residues. With 4 bases clipped from V and 6 bases from J, the junction kept 8 bases outside the gene matches. CDR3 nucleotide sequence: TGTGCCAGCAGCCGAAGACTAGCGGGAGGGCCTGGCGAGCAGTACTTC. It specifies CASSRRLAGGPGEQYF.

By sample share, this clonotype is medium-sized (0.01 to 0.1%). This chain links TRBV9 with TRBJ2-3, with 7 bases aligning to TRBD1. The CDR3 sequence is 15 residues long. Looked up from germline, CDR1 is SGDLS and CDR2 is YYNGEE. The V gene end was trimmed by 4 bases and the J gene end by 2 bases; junction bases not matched to a gene: 7. In DNA, the CDR3 is TGTGCCAGCAGCTCCCGGGACAGCTTCACAGATACGCAGTATTTT. Encoded protein: CASSSRDSFTDTQYF.

In this sample, this clonotype turned up many times. The chain combines TRBV27 with TRBJ1-5; 8 nucleotides align to TRBD1. The V gene end was trimmed by 4 bases and the J gene end by 0 bases; junction bases not matched to a gene: 5. Germline CDR1 reads MNHEY; CDR2 reads SMNVEV (reference sequence). This CDR3 region has 16 residues. The CDR3 region has the DNA TGTGCCAGCAGTTGGACAGGGAGGTATAGCAATCAGCCCCAGCATTTT. Translating it yields CASSWTGRYSNQPQHF.